Each of the 26 T cell receptor beta chains below was sequenced from the same sample in a study of cytomegalovirus exposure and HLA in healthy donors. The PCR ran on 60 Vbeta and 13 Jbeta primers. Libraries were prepared by immunoSEQ multiplex PCR; TCRdb keeps only in-frame clonotypes and omits some of them. This sample yields 190,000 or so clones, of which 75% to 85% are seen a single time; around 0.4% belongs to the top ten. Specimen: PBMCs. The receptors originated from a male donor in good health and CMV-seropositive.

The rearrangement uses TRBV27 and TRBJ2-5; 8 bases fit TRBD2. The CDR3 is 15 residues long. CDR1 and CDR2 from the germline V gene are MNHEY and SMNVEV (reference sequence). The ends lost 6 bases at V and 5 bases at J; junction bases unmatched: 11. The CDR3 region is CASRNLAGLGETQYF. The CDR3 nucleotides read TGTGCCAGCAGAAACTTAGCGGGGTTGGGCGAGACCCAGTACTTC.

The V and J genes are TRBV27 and TRBJ2-2; D might be TRBD2 (5 bases). The CDR3 is made up of 15 amino acids. CDR1 is MNHEY and CDR2 is SMNVEV in the germline V gene (reference sequence). Trimming stripped 4 bases from V and 2 bases from J, with 11 bases between. CDR3 amino acids: CASSYRTANTGELFF. The CDR3 DNA follows: TGTGCCAGCAGTTACCGGACTGCCAACACCGGGGAGCTGTTTTTT.

The chain employs TRBV5-8 and TRBJ2-2, with a possible D match to TRBD2 (5 bases). V was clipped by 3 bases and J by 0 bases, with 9 bases between them. This CDR3 region has 15 residues. From germline, CDR1 is SGHTS and CDR2 YDEGEE. The CDR3 DNA sequence: TGTGCCAGCAGCTCTGGGGAGACGAACACCGGGGAGCTGTTTTTT. Protein sequence: CASSSGETNTGELFF.

DNA for the CDR3: TGTGCCTGGAGTGACTTGGCGGCAACTAATGAAAAACTGTTTTTT. Translation: CAWSDLAATNEKLFF. The rearrangement links TRBV30 to TRBJ1-4, with no clear D. CDR3 length: 15 amino acids. Per the germline V gene, CDR1 is GTSNPN and CDR2 is SVGIG (reference sequence). V dropped 1 base and J dropped 0 bases, with 9 bases sitting between them. Full variable domain (rest looked up from reference TRBV30 and TRBJ1-4): SQTIHQWPATLVQPVGSPLSLECTVEGTSNPNLYWYRQAAGRGLQLLFYSVGIGQISSEVPQNLSASRPQDRQFILSSKKLLLSDSGFYLCAWSDLAATNEKLFFGSGTQLSVL.

This clone was seen a handful of times. The CDR3 protein is CASSTPSGGASDTQYF. The CDR3 DNA reads as TGCGCCAGCAGCACCCCTAGCGGGGGGGCCTCAGATACGCAGTATTTT. The chain uses TRBV5-1 and TRBJ2-3, with 12 bases aligning to TRBD2. CDR3 size: 16 residues. J lost 4 bases, V lost 4 bases, and 7 bases had no gene match. Per germline, CDR1 SGHRS and CDR2 YFSETQ.

This chain uses TRBV5-8 with TRBJ2-7; TRBD1 aligns across 9 bases. V shed 7 bases and J 5 bases; nucleotides not matched to a gene: 10. From germline, CDR1 is SGHTS and CDR2 YDEGEE. CDR3 length equals 14 residues. The CDR3 loop reads CASPFGQGTHEQYF. Written as DNA, the CDR3 is TGTGCCAGCCCTTTTGGACAGGGGACCCACGAGCAGTACTTC.

This chain uses TRBV7-9 with TRBJ2-3; 10 positions match TRBD2. There are 17 residues in the CDR3. V lost 4 bases to trimming and J lost 3 bases; unmatched junction nucleotides: 10. CDR1 is SEHNR and CDR2 is FQNEAQ in the germline V gene (reference sequence). This chain's CDR3 is CASSSGALAGVTDTQYF. Here the CDR3 DNA reads TGTGCCAGCAGCTCAGGGGCTCTAGCGGGAGTTACAGATACGCAGTATTTT.

The J gene is TRBJ2-1, the V gene TRBV19; TRBD2 matches at 11 bases. The CDR3 runs to 16 residues. Germline CDR1 LNHDA, CDR2 SQIVND (reference sequence). The ends lost 6 bases at V and 5 bases at J; junction bases unmatched: 9. The chain's CDR3 is CASRTPLAGADNEQFF. DNA for the CDR3: TGTGCCAGTAGGACACCACTAGCGGGAGCGGACAATGAGCAGTTCTTC.

Of note for this clone: This CDR3 is also generated by other DNA sequences in the sample. The chain is built from TRBV4-1 and TRBJ2-1; 8 nucleotides match TRBD2. CDR3 length: 15 amino acids. Germline assignment: CDR1 MGHRA and CDR2 YSYEKL. V trimming: 1 base; J trimming: 7 bases; junction bases outside the gene matches: 6. CDR3 loop: CASSQGLAGRNEQFF. The CDR3 DNA follows: TGCGCCAGCAGCCAAGGCCTAGCGGGCCGGAATGAGCAGTTCTTC.

The J gene is TRBJ2-3, the V gene TRBV6-5, with TRBD1 as a possible D gene (6 bases). Trimming shortened V by 10 bases and J by 4 bases, and 18 bases separated the two germline ends. The CDR3 loop spans 14 amino acids. Per the germline V gene, CDR1 is MNHEY and CDR2 is SVGAGI. Here the CDR3 reads CATAHRDSSDTQYF. The CDR3 region has the DNA TGTGCCACCGCGCACAGGGATTCGTCAGATACGCAGTATTTT.

This clone turned up a few times. The CDR3 DNA is TGTGCCAGCAGCCCCCGTTTGGAGGTTGACACTGAAGCTTTCTTT. This encodes CASSPRLEVDTEAFF. The rearrangement joins TRBV5-4 to TRBJ1-1; D unresolved. The CDR3 spans 15 residues. Germline loops: CDR1 SGHNT, CDR2 YYREEE (reference sequence). The V end lost 4 bases, the J end lost 3 bases, and 16 bases lay between the germline ends.

This chain uses TRBV27 with TRBJ2-1, with 8 bases lining up with TRBD1. CDR3 length equals 15 residues. Germline CDR1 reads MNHEY; CDR2 reads SMNVEV (reference sequence). The J segment lost 6 bases and the V segment lost 6 bases, leaving 10 bases of the junction unmatched. The CDR3 here is CASRQTTGGGNEQFF. The CDR3 DNA follows: TGTGCCAGCAGACAGACTACAGGGGGTGGCAATGAGCAGTTCTTC.

V is TRBV7-2 and J is TRBJ2-5; D gene unclear. The germline CDR1 and CDR2 sequences are SGHTA and FQGNSA. V was pared by 9 bases and J by 5 bases, with 7 bases between. This CDR3 region has 10 residues. This chain's CDR3 is CARVRETQYF. CDR3 coding DNA: TGTGCCAGAGTCCGGGAGACCCAGTACTTC.

The rearrangement joins TRBV7-8 to TRBJ1-1; D gene ambiguous. The CDR3 has 13 amino acids. V was clipped by 1 base and J by 5 bases, with 8 bases between them. From germline, CDR1 is SGHVS and CDR2 FQNEAQ. The CDR3 loop is CASSLGLGTEAFF. The CDR3 region has the DNA TGTGCCAGCAGCTTAGGACTTGGGACTGAAGCTTTCTTT.

This clone appeared once. This chain connects TRBV4-3 to TRBJ2-3, with 9 bases that match TRBD2. Germline CDR1 and CDR2: LGHNA and YSLEER. The junction had 10 bases not matched to a gene; V was cut back by 1 base and J by 5 bases. This CDR3 comprises 17 residues. This CDR3 reads CASSQGASGIRVDTQYF. Written as DNA, the CDR3 is TGCGCCAGCAGCCAAGGGGCTAGCGGGATACGGGTAGATACGCAGTATTTT.

This rearrangement joins TRBV4-1 to TRBJ2-7, with D possibly being TRBD1 (5 bases). CDR1 is MGHRA and CDR2 is YSYEKL in the germline V gene. Deletions cut 1 base from V and 4 bases from J, with 14 bases between. This CDR3 has 15 amino acids. CDR3 loop: CASSQGTGSVYEQYF. The CDR3, as DNA: TGCGCCAGCAGCCAAGGAACAGGTTCGGTTTACGAGCAGTACTTC.

The V call is TRBV5-1, the J call TRBJ2-7; 8 positions match TRBD2. There are 19 residues in the CDR3. From germline, CDR1 is SGHRS and CDR2 YFSETQ. Trimming removed 4 bases from V and 0 bases from J; junction bases left unmatched: 18. CDR3 amino acids: CASSGGLLAGRGPSYEQYF. The CDR3 coding sequence is TGCGCCAGCAGCGGGGGTTTGTTAGCGGGGCGAGGGCCCTCCTACGAGCAGTACTTC.

The chain carries TRBV18 and TRBJ1-6; D is perhaps TRBD1 (6 bases). This CDR3 contains 17 residues. V was pared by 1 base and J by 5 bases, with 15 bases between. Germline lookup yields CDR1 KGHSH and CDR2 LQKENI. CDR3 sequence reads: CASSPRDTGSDNSPLHF. In DNA form, the CDR3 reads TGTGCCAGCTCACCACGAGATACAGGGTCGGATAATTCACCCCTCCACTTT.

This chain joins TRBV7-9 and TRBJ1-2; no firm D call. This CDR3 has 14 residues. V lost 8 bases, J lost 4 bases, and 17 bases lay in between. Germline assignment: CDR1 SEHNR and CDR2 FQNEAQ (reference sequence). This chain's CDR3 is CASFGLKATYGYTF. The CDR3 bases are TGTGCCAGCTTTGGCCTCAAAGCGACCTATGGCTACACCTTC.

The V gene is TRBV6-5, the J gene TRBJ2-1; D may be TRBD2 (6 bases). This CDR3 has 15 amino acids. Per germline, CDR1 MNHEY and CDR2 SVGAGI. Trimming stripped 2 bases from V and 8 bases from J, with 16 bases between. CDR3 bases: TGTGCCAGCAGTTACCCGGGACTCGGAATAGATGAGCAGTTCTTC. It specifies CASSYPGLGIDEQFF.

The CDR3 region has the DNA TGTGCCATCAGTGAGTCGACAGGGGGCTCTGGAAACACCATATATTTT. Its protein product is CAISESTGGSGNTIYF. The V gene is TRBV10-3, the J gene TRBJ1-3; 9 positions match TRBD1. The CDR3 loop spans 16 amino acids. Germline V gives CDR1 ENHRY, CDR2 SYGVKD. J was trimmed by 0 bases and V by 0 bases; bases with no gene match: 0.

This rearrangement joins TRBV5-1 to TRBJ2-7; 8 bases are a match to TRBD1. The CDR3 has 15 amino acids. V dropped 0 bases and J dropped 9; count of bases not matched to a gene: 11. CDR1 is SGHRS, CDR2 YFSETQ, per germline. The CDR3 loop reads CASSLEGRGRVRQYF. The CDR3, as DNA: TGCGCCAGCAGCTTGGAAGGCAGGGGGCGGGTTCGGCAGTACTTC.

This clone was recorded a few times. This sequence joins TRBV7-6 and TRBJ1-6, with D maybe TRBD1 (6 bases). Trimming took off 1 base at V and 5 bases at J, with 6 bases between the two ends. The germline gives CDR1 SGHVS, CDR2 FNYEAQ. The CDR3 is made up of 14 amino acids. The CDR3 coding sequence is TGTGCCAGCAGCTTAGGACAGGATAATTCACCCCTCCACTTT. This codes for CASSLGQDNSPLHF.

The chain couples TRBV5-6 to TRBJ2-1; D perhaps matches TRBD2 (5 bases). The CDR3 sequence is 15 residues long. From germline, CDR1 is SGHDT and CDR2 YYEEEE. The V and J ends lost 2 bases and 7 bases respectively, with 16 bases between them. CDR3 nucleotide sequence: TGTGCCAGCAGCTTTTGGGTCGGGGTTGGAAATGAGCAGTTCTTC. Translating gives CASSFWVGVGNEQFF.

This clone was counted a few times. The chain recombines TRBV11-2 with TRBJ1-4; tentative D call: TRBD1 (6 bases). This CDR3 has 14 residues. V was trimmed by 5 bases and J by 8 bases, leaving 15 bases between them. In germline, CDR1 is SGHAT, CDR2 FQNNGV. CDR3 loop: CASSLQGKREKLFF. The CDR3 region has the DNA TGTGCCAGCAGCCTACAGGGTAAACGAGAAAAACTGTTTTTT.

This chain links TRBV9 with TRBJ2-2, with no clear D. This CDR3 region has 12 residues. Trimming removed 0 bases at V and 7 bases at J, with 4 bases between. Germline values: CDR1 SGDLS, CDR2 YYNGEE. The CDR3 loop is CASSVVHGELFF. CDR3 nucleotide sequence: TGTGCCAGCAGCGTAGTTCACGGGGAGCTGTTTTTT.